The source of this T cell receptor beta chain is a study of blood T cell repertoires in COVID-19. Across the study: The origin of the acute and convalescent COVID-19 samples was the United States, Italy and Spain.

The CDR3 is made up of 14 amino acids. Per germline, CDR1 MDHEN and CDR2 SYDVKM. Trimming took off 4 bases at V and 3 bases at J, with 13 bases between the two ends. The table came from immunoSEQ multiplex PCR; TCRdb's copy has only in-frame clones and leaves some out. Counted here are 200,000 or so clones, under 90% occurring once; the ten biggest clones make up approximately 4.9%. This TCR came from a woman in her forties or fifties who had been exposed to COVID-19. The sample comprised PBMCs or T cells enriched from blood (not recorded which). The gene calls are TRBV28 and TRBJ2-7, with D perhaps matching TRBD1 (7 bases). The CDR3 is CASSYARGDYEQYF. The CDR3 DNA follows: TGTGCCAGCAGTTATGCCAGGGGGGACTACGAGCAGTACTTC. Based on the CDR3 plus reference TRBV28 and TRBJ2-7, the full variable domain is DVKVTQSSRYLVKRTGEKVFLECVQDMDHENMFWYRQDPGLGLRLIYFSYDVKMKEKGDIPEGYSVSREKKERFSLILESASTNQTSMYLCASSYARGDYEQYFGPGTRLTVT.